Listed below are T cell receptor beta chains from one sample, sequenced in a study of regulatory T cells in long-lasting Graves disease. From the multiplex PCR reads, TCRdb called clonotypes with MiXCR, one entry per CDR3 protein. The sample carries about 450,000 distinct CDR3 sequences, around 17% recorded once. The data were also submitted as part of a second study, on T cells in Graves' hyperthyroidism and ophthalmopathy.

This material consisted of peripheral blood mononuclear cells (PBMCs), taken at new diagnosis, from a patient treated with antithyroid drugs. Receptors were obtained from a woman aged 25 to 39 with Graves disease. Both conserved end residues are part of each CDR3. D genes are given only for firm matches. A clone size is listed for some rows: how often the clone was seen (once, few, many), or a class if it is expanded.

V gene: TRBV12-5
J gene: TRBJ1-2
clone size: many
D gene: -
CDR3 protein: CASGGDGTYGYTF
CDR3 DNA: TGTGCTAGTGGTGGCGACGGGACCTATGGCTACACCTTC

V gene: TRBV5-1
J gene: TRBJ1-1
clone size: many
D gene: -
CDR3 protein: CASSLELYNTEAFF
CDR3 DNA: TGCGCCAGCAGCTTGGAACTGTATAACACTGAAGCTTTCTTT

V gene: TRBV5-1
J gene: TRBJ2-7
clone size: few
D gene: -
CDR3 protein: CASSSQTNYEQYF
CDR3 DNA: TGCGCCAGCAGCTCTCAGACCAACTACGAGCAGTACTTC

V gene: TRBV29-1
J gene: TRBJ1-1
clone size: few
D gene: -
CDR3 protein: CSVALGQIEAFF
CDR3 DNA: TGCAGCGTTGCCCTAGGACAGATTGAAGCTTTCTTT

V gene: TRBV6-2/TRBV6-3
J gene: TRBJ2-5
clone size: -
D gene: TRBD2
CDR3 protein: CASSETSGVQETQYF
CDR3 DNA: TGTGCCAGCAGTGAGACTAGCGGAGTACAAGAGACCCAGTACTTC

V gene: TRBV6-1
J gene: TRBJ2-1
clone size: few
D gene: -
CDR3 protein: CASSPGPSSDAYNEQFF
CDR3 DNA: TGTGCCAGCAGCCCGGGACCCTCTTCGGACGCCTACAATGAGCAGTTCTTC

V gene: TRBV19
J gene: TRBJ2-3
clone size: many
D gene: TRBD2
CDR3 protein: CASSSSGRVADTQYF
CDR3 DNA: TGTGCCAGTAGTAGTAGCGGGAGAGTAGCAGATACGCAGTATTTT

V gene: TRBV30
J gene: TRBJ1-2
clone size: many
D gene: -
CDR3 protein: CAWSREPGGYTF
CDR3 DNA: TGTGCCTGGAGTCGGGAGCCAGGAGGCTACACCTTC

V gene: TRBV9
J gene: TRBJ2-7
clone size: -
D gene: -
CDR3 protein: CASSVGQGDYEQYF
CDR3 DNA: TGTGCCAGCAGCGTAGGGCAGGGTGACTACGAGCAGTACTTC

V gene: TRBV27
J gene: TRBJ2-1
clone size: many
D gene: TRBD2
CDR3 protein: CASSLIWTSSSSYNEQFF
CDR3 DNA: TGTGCCAGCAGTTTAATATGGACTAGCAGCAGCTCCTACAATGAGCAGTTCTTC

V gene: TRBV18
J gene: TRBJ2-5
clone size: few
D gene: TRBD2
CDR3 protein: CASSPRPNRLAGPQETQYF
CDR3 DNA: TGTGCCAGCTCACCACGACCCAACCGACTAGCGGGCCCTCAAGAGACCCAGTACTTC

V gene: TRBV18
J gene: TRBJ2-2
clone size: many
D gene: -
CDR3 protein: CASSPVFLGDLGELFF
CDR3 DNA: TGTGCCAGCTCACCAGTATTTTTAGGAGACCTCGGGGAGCTGTTTTTT

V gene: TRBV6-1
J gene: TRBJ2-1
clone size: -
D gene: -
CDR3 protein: CASIKGGQNNEQFF
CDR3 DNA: TGTGCCAGCATCAAAGGCGGGCAGAACAATGAGCAGTTCTTC

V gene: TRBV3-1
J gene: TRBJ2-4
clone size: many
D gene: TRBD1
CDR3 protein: CASSERGDRAKNIQYF
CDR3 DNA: TGTGCCAGCAGCGAAAGGGGGGACAGGGCCAAAAACATTCAGTACTTC

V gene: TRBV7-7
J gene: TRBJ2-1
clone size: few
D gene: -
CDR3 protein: CASSASPGGEQFF
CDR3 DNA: TGTGCTAGCAGCGCCAGTCCAGGGGGGGAGCAGTTCTTC

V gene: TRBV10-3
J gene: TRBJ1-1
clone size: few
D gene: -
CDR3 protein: CATRYGGDYPLEAFF
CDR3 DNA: TGTGCCACCCGTTACGGGGGCGATTACCCCCTTGAAGCTTTCTTT

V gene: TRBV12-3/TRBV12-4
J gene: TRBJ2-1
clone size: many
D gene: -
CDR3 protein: CASRSETPKTEFF
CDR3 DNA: TGTGCCAGCCGGAGCGAGACCCCCAAAACGGAGTTCTTC

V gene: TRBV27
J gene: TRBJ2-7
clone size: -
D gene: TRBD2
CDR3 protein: CASSSLTSGTYEQYF
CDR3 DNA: TGTGCCAGCAGTTCCCTGACTAGCGGGACTTACGAGCAGTACTTC

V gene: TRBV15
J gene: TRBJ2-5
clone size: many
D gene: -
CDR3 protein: CATSPQPGETQYF
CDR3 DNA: TGTGCCACCAGCCCACAACCAGGAGAGACCCAGTACTTC

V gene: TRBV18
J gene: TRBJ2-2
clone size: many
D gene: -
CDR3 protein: CASSPLAESGELFF
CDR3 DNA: TGTGCCAGCTCACCCCTGGCAGAATCCGGGGAGCTGTTTTTT

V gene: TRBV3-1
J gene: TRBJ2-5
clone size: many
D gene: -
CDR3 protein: CASSQGTVQETQYF
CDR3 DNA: TGTGCCAGCAGCCAAGGCACAGTCCAAGAGACCCAGTACTTC

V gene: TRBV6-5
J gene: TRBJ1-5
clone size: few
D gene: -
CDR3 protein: CASSYSDGGNQPQHF
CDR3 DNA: TGTGCCAGCAGTTACTCGGACGGTGGGAATCAGCCCCAGCATTTT

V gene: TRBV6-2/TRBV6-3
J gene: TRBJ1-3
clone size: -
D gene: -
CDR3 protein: CASSYSSGAGNTIYF
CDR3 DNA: TGTGCCAGCAGTTACTCCTCAGGGGCAGGAAACACCATATATTTT

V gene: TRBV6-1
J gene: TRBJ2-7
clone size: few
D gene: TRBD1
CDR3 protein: CASSDRGQSEQYF
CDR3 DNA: TGTGCCAGCAGTGACAGGGGGCAGAGCGAGCAGTACTTC

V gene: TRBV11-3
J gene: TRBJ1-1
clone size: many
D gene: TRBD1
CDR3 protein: CASSSALRQGPCTEAFF
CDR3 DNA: TGTGCCAGCAGCTCTGCGTTACGACAGGGACCCTGCACTGAAGCTTTCTTT

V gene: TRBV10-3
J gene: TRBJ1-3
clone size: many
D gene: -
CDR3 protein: CAISESVGRSSGNTIYF
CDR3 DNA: TGTGCCATCAGTGAGTCGGTAGGCCGAAGTTCTGGAAACACCATATATTTT

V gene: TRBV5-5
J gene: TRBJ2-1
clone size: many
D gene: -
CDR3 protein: CASSLNAGVASGMSFF
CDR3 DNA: TGTGCCAGCAGCTTGAACGCTGGCGTAGCGAGCGGTATGAGCTTCTTC

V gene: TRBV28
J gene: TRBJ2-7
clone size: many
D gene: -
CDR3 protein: CASFGGINLGEQYF
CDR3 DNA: TGTGCCAGCTTTGGCGGGATCAATCTGGGGGAGCAGTACTTC

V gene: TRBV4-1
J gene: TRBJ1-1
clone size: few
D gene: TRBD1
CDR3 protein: CASSHAGTAETEAFF
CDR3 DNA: TGCGCCAGCAGCCATGCTGGGACAGCCGAAACTGAAGCTTTCTTT

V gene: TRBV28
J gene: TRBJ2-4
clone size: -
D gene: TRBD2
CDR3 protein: CASSFGREVQYF
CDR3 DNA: TGTGCCAGCAGTTTCGGTCGGGAGGTGCAGTACTTC

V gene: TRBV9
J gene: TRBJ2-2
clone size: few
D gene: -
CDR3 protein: CASSVAPNTGELFF
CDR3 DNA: TGTGCCAGCAGCGTAGCTCCTAACACCGGGGAGCTGTTTTTT

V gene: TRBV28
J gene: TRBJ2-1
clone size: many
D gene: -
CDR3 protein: CASSLSGQYEQFF
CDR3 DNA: TGTGCCAGCAGTTTATCCGGACAGTATGAGCAGTTCTTC

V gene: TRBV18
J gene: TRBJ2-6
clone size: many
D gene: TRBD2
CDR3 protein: CASSPRTSENSGANVLTF
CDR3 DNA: TGTGCCAGCTCACCTAGGACTAGCGAAAACTCTGGGGCCAACGTCCTGACTTTC

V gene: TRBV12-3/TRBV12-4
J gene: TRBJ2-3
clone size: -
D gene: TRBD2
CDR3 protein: CASSDLAGVTDTQYF
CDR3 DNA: TGTGCCAGCAGCGACCTAGCGGGAGTCACAGATACGCAGTATTTT

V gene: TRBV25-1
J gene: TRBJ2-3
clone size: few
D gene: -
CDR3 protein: CASSLSEPWGAEPSSTDTQYF
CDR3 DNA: TGTGCCAGCAGCCTCTCCGAGCCCTGGGGAGCGGAGCCATCTAGCACAGATACGCAGTATTTT

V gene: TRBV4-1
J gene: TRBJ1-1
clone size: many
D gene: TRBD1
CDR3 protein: CASSQVQGENTEAFF
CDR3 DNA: TGCGCCAGCAGCCAAGTCCAGGGGGAGAACACTGAAGCTTTCTTT

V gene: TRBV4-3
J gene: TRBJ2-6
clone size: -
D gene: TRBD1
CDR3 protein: CASSQVHGTGESGANVLTF
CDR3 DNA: TGCGCCAGCAGCCAAGTCCACGGGACAGGGGAGTCTGGGGCCAACGTCCTGACTTTC

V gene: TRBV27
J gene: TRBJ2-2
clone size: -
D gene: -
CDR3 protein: CASSFFRRAGTGELFF
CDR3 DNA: TGTGCCAGCAGTTTTTTCCGCAGGGCAGGCACCGGGGAGCTGTTTTTT

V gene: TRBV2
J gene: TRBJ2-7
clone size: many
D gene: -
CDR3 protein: CASREAGTSYEQYF
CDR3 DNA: TGTGCCAGCAGGGAGGCAGGGACGTCCTACGAGCAGTACTTC

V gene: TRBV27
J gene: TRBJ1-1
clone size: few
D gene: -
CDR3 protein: CASSPWWDPMGAFF
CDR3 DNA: TGTGCCAGCAGCCCTTGGTGGGACCCCATGGGGGCTTTCTTT

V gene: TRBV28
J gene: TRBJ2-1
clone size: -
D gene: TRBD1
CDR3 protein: CASSLGTGYYEQFF
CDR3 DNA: TGTGCCAGCAGTCTCGGGACAGGTTACTATGAGCAGTTCTTC

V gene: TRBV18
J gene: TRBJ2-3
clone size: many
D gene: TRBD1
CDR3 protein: CASSPSGTGGTDTQYF
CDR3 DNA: TGTGCCAGCTCCCCGAGTGGGACAGGGGGCACAGATACGCAGTATTTT

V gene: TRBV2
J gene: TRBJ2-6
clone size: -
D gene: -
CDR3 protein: CASLTVSGANVLTF
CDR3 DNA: TGTGCCAGCCTCACCGTCTCTGGGGCCAACGTCCTGACTTTC

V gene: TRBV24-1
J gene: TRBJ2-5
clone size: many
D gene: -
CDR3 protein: CATSDPNRARETQYF
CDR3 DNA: TGTGCCACCAGTGATCCAAACAGGGCTAGAGAGACCCAGTACTTC

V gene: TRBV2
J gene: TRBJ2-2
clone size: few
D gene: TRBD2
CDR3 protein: CASAIQLAGGPGELFF
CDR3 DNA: TGTGCCAGCGCCATACAACTAGCGGGAGGGCCCGGGGAGCTGTTTTTT

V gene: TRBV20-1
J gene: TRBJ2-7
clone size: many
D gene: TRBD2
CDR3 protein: CSAGPETSGSYEQYF
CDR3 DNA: TGCAGTGCTGGGCCCGAGACTAGCGGGAGTTACGAGCAGTACTTC

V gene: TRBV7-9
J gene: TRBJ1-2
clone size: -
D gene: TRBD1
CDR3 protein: CASSVSRRGTFDGYTF
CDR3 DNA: TGTGCCAGCAGCGTATCCCGCAGGGGGACTTTCGATGGCTACACCTTC

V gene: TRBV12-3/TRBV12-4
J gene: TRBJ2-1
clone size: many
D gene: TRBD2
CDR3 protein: CASSVTSGKAYEQFF
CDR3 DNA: TGTGCCAGCAGTGTTACTAGCGGGAAGGCCTATGAGCAGTTCTTC

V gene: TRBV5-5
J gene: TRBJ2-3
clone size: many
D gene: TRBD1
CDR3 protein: CASSLGQGVDTQYF
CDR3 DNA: TGTGCCAGCAGCTTGGGACAGGGGGTAGATACGCAGTATTTT

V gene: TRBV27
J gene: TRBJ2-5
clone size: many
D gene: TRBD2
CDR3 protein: CASSLRRTSGSGETQYF
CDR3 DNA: TGTGCCAGCAGTTTAAGGCGGACTAGCGGGAGTGGGGAGACCCAGTACTTC

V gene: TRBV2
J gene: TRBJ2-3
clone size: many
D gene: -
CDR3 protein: CASRTGFADTQYF
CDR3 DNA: TGTGCCAGCCGAACAGGGTTTGCAGATACGCAGTATTTT

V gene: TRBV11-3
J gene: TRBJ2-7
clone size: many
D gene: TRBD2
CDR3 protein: CASSFGLAGAYEQYF
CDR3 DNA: TGTGCCAGCAGCTTCGGACTAGCGGGAGCCTACGAGCAGTACTTC

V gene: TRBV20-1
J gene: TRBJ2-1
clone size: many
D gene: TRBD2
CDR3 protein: CSALAGGTYNEQFF
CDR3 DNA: TGCAGTGCTCTGGCGGGAGGAACCTACAATGAGCAGTTCTTC

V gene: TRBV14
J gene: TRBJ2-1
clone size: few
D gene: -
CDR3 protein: CASSQRSHEQFF
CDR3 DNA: TGTGCCAGCAGCCAAAGATCTCATGAGCAGTTCTTC

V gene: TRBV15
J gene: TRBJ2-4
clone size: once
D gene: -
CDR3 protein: CATSGLAREGENIQYF
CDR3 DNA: TGTGCCACCAGCGGTCTAGCGAGAGAAGGGGAAAACATTCAGTACTTC

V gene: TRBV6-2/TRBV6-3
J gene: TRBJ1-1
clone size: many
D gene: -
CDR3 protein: CASSYEQNTEAFF
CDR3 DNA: TGTGCCAGCAGTTACGAGCAGAACACTGAAGCTTTCTTT